The 19 T cell receptor beta chains reported below all come from one sample, sequenced in a study of beta chain features in type 1 diabetes. General study results and limits: Within each of all four CD4+ subsets, Type 1 diabetes patients had TCRB CDR3s that were moderately but significantly shorter.

Which antigens these TCRs recognize remains unknown. The investigators reverse transcribed all of the isolated RNA, so they sequenced expressed TCRB transcripts. Repertoires were generated with immunoSEQ multiplex PCR, while TCRdb's copy carries only in-frame clones and drops some. Among about 740,000 clones, roughly an eighth were seen once, and the ten largest hold 0.022%. Sequenced: naive CD4+ T cells from blood. The receptors come from a man younger than 35 with type 1 diabetes.

The chain carries TRBV28 and TRBJ2-2; no clear D gene. The germline gives CDR1 MDHEN, CDR2 SYDVKM. Trimming removed 4 bases from V and 4 bases from J, with 19 bases in between. The CDR3 spans 17 residues. The CDR3 bases are TGTGCCAGCAGTTCCACCATAATGCGAGGTGGCACCGGGGAGCTGTTTTTT. This translates into CASSSTIMRGGTGELFF. The whole variable domain, filled in from reference TRBV28 and TRBJ2-2, reads DVKVTQSSRYLVKRTGEKVFLECVQDMDHENMFWYRQDPGLGLRLIYFSYDVKMKEKGDIPEGYSVSREKKERFSLILESASTNQTSMYLCASSSTIMRGGTGELFFGEGSRLTVL.

The chain recombines TRBV7-2 with TRBJ1-2; 7 nucleotides align to TRBD1. The CDR3 runs 14 residues. Germline values: CDR1 SGHTA, CDR2 FQGNSA. The V segment lost 1 base and the J segment 4 bases; nucleotides outside the gene matches: 3. For the CDR3, the DNA is TGTGCCAGCAGCTTAGACAGGGGAGTCTATGGCTACACCTTC. Its translation is CASSLDRGVYGYTF.

This clone appeared a few times. The rearrangement links TRBV6-1 to TRBJ2-3; TRBD2 matches 7 bases. CDR1 and CDR2 (germline): MNHNS, SASEGT. The ends lost 4 bases at V and 5 bases at J; junction bases unmatched: 12. The CDR3 is 16 residues long. Here the CDR3 reads CASSAEAGYTGDTQYF. CDR3 DNA sequence: TGTGCCAGCAGTGCAGAAGCGGGGTACACCGGAGATACGCAGTATTTT.

This clone was seen only a few times. CDR3 in amino acids: CASRGGALKQYF. In DNA form, the CDR3 reads TGTGCCAGCAGAGGGGGGGCCCTCAAGCAGTACTTC. The chain has TRBV7-9 and TRBJ2-7; D possibly corresponds to TRBD2 (7 bases). The CDR3 length is 12 residues. Deletions cut 6 bases from V and 8 bases from J, with 14 bases between. CDR1 SEHNR and CDR2 FQNEAQ come from the germline V gene (reference sequence). Full variable domain (rest looked up from reference TRBV7-9 and TRBJ2-7): DTGVSQNPRHKITKRGQNVTFRCDPISEHNRLYWYRQTLGQGPEFLTYFQNEAQLEKSRLLSDRFSAERPKGSFSTLEIQRTEQGDSAMYLCASRGGALKQYFGPGTRLTVT.

The chain joins TRBV7-9 to TRBJ1-1; tentative D call: TRBD1 (5 bases). CDR3 length: 16 amino acids. Germline CDR1 SEHNR, CDR2 FQNEAQ (reference sequence). V was trimmed by 2 bases and J by 1 base, leaving 14 bases between them. DNA of the CDR3: TGTGCCAGCAGCTTAAGGGCAGGGAACGAGAACACTGAAGCTTTCTTT. This encodes CASSLRAGNENTEAFF.

This clone came up a few times. The chain carries TRBV28 and TRBJ2-3; D possibly uses TRBD1 or TRBD2 (5 bases each). The CDR3 spans 15 residues. Germline V lookup: CDR1 MDHEN, CDR2 SYDVKM. With 8 bases removed from V and 0 bases from J, the gap between germline ends came to 15 bases. The CDR3 spells CASPPVGGSTDTQYF. The DNA for the CDR3 is TGTGCCAGCCCTCCAGTTGGGGGAAGCACAGATACGCAGTATTTT.

There are a few counts of this clone. This chain joins TRBV28 and TRBJ2-2; the D call may be TRBD1 or TRBD2 (5 bases each). The length of the CDR3 is 14 residues. Per germline, CDR1 MDHEN and CDR2 SYDVKM. The ends were cut back, 6 bases at V and 1 base at J, with 9 bases in the middle. CDR3 in amino acids: CASRPGLNTGELFF. CDR3 nucleotide sequence: TGTGCCAGCAGACCGGGGCTGAACACCGGGGAGCTGTTTTTT.

This sequence joins TRBV7-3 and TRBJ2-3; 9 bases align to TRBD1. Germline CDR1 and CDR2: SGHTA and FQGTGA. The CDR3 loop spans 15 amino acids. Trimming took 9 bases from V and 3 from J; bases not matched to a gene: 10. CDR3 DNA: TGTGCCAGTTCGAAGGACAGGGGAGTTACAGATACGCAGTATTTT. As protein: CASSKDRGVTDTQYF.

This clone turned up a few times. The chain uses TRBV28 and TRBJ2-1; 8 bases line up with TRBD1. The CDR3 covers 16 residues. With V trimmed by 8 bases and J by 0 bases, 9 bases remained unmatched. The germline V gene encodes CDR1 MDHEN and CDR2 SYDVKM. The DNA of the CDR3 is TGTGCCAGCCAGGGGGCATCCACCTACTCCTACAATGAGCAGTTCTTC. Translated, it gives CASQGASTYSYNEQFF.

The V call is TRBV14, the J call TRBJ1-2; perhaps TRBD1 as D (5 bases). This CDR3 has 13 amino acids. Trimming took 3 bases from V and 8 from J, leaving 13 bases between them. From germline, CDR1 is SGHDN and CDR2 FVKESK. The CDR3 is CASSHQGPWGYTF. CDR3 coding DNA: TGTGCCAGCAGCCATCAGGGCCCCTGGGGCTACACCTTC. Based on the CDR3 plus reference TRBV14 and TRBJ1-2, the full variable domain is EAGVTQFPSHSVIEKGQTVTLRCDPISGHDNLYWYRRVMGKEIKFLLHFVKESKQDESGMPNNRFLAERTGGTYSTLKVQPAELEDSGVYFCASSHQGPWGYTFGSGTRLTVV.

The CDR3 reads CASSLGGTGGEQPQHF. CDR3 nucleotides: TGCGCCAGCAGCTTGGGTGGGACAGGGGGCGAGCAGCCCCAGCATTTT. The gene calls are TRBV5-1 and TRBJ1-5; 12 bases map to TRBD1. The V gene end was trimmed by 0 bases and the J gene end by 7 bases; junction bases not matched to a gene: 5. The CDR3 length is 16 residues. CDR1 is SGHRS, CDR2 YFSETQ, per germline.

The sample holds a few counts of this clone. The rearrangement joins TRBV10-3 to TRBJ1-2; 9 bases map to TRBD1. CDR1 is ENHRY, CDR2 SYGVKD, per germline. V was pared by 6 bases and J by 4 bases, with 9 bases of the junction left unmatched. CDR3 length: 15 amino acids. CDR3 coding DNA: TGTGCCATCAGGGAGGGACAGGGCTCGATCTATGGCTACACCTTC. As protein: CAIREGQGSIYGYTF.

The J gene is TRBJ2-3, the V gene TRBV5-1, with D maybe TRBD1 (6 bases). Germline lookup yields CDR1 SGHRS and CDR2 YFSETQ. Trimming left V 4 bases short and J 0 bases short, with 9 bases between. The CDR3 runs 14 residues. The CDR3 nucleotides are TGCGCCAGCAGCCCGGACAGCAGCACAGATACGCAGTATTTT. Encoded protein: CASSPDSSTDTQYF.

This clone was seen a few times. The rearrangement links TRBV10-3 to TRBJ2-3; the D call may be TRBD1 or TRBD2 (5 bases each). This CDR3 contains 15 residues. Germline V CDR1 and CDR2: ENHRY, SYGVKD. Trimming pared 1 base from V and 6 bases from J, leaving 14 bases between. CDR3 DNA: TGTGCCATCAGTGAGTGGGGGTCGCCTGGTGATACGCAGTATTTT. Translation gives CAISEWGSPGDTQYF.

This clone came up a few times. This chain connects TRBV11-3 to TRBJ2-3; D remains unclear. Germline lookup yields CDR1 SGHNT and CDR2 YENEEA. The V gene lost 5 bases and the J gene lost 0 bases, with 9 bases spanning the gap. The CDR3 loop spans 14 amino acids. The CDR3 region has the DNA TGTGCCAGCAGCCCGCGACGGAGCACAGATACGCAGTATTTT. Translating it yields CASSPRRSTDTQYF.

About this clone itself: The same CDR3 can be traced to other DNA sequences in this sample. The chain recombines TRBV7-9 with TRBJ1-1; no reliable D call. The CDR3 covers 13 residues. Germline CDR1 reads SEHNR; CDR2 reads FQNEAQ (reference sequence). With 3 bases removed from V and 1 base from J, the gap between germline ends came to 6 bases. CDR3 sequence: CASSLRENTEAFF. CDR3 DNA: TGTGCCAGCAGCTTGAGGGAGAACACTGAAGCTTTCTTT.

This clone was counted between two and nine times. The chain is built from TRBV28 and TRBJ2-1, with D possibly TRBD2 on 5 matching bases. CDR1 and CDR2 (germline): MDHEN, SYDVKM. The CDR3 is made up of 16 amino acids. Deletions cut 6 bases from V and 0 bases from J, with 15 bases between. The CDR3 is CASSHQEASSYNEQFF. CDR3 DNA: TGTGCCAGCAGCCATCAGGAGGCGAGCTCCTACAATGAGCAGTTCTTC.

This clone was counted a few times. The V and J genes are TRBV9 and TRBJ2-3; perhaps TRBD1 as D (5 bases). This CDR3 spans 16 amino acids. V lost 4 bases and J 1 base, leaving 16 bases between the germline ends. Germline values: CDR1 SGDLS, CDR2 YYNGEE. The CDR3 DNA sequence: TGTGCCAGCAGCCCCCGTGTGGGGCCGGGCACAGATACGCAGTATTTT. It codes for CASSPRVGPGTDTQYF.

The chain joins TRBV5-1 to TRBJ2-7; D is uncertain. Trimming took 2 bases from V and 7 from J, leaving 13 bases between them. CDR1 and CDR2 (germline): SGHRS, YFSETQ. The CDR3 consists of 13 residues. In DNA, the CDR3 is TGCGCCAGCAGCTTTTCCCGCCAGGAGGAGCAGTACTTC. Its protein product is CASSFSRQEEQYF.